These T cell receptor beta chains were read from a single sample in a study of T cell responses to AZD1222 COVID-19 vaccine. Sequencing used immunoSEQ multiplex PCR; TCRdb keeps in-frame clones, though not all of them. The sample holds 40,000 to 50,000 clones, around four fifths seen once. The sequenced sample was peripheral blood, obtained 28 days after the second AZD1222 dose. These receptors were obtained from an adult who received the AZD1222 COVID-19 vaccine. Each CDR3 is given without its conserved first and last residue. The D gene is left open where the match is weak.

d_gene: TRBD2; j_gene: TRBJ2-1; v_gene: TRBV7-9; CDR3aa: ASRIGGAFNEQF
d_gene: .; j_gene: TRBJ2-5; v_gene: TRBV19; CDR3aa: ASSIDLYRSGETQY
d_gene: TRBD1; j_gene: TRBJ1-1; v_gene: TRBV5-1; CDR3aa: ASSVDRGGTEAF
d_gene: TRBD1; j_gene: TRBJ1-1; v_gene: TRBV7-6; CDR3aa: ASSPRTGIMNTEAF
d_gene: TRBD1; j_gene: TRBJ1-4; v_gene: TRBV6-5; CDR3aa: ASSYVTGGAEEKLF
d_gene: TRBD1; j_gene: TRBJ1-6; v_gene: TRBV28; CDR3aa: ASSSGGVSYNSPLH
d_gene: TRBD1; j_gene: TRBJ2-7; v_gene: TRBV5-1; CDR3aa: ASPEWTGGGHEQY
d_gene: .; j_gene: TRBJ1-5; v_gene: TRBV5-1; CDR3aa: ASSLGGRQPQH
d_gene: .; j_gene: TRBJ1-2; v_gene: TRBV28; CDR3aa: ASSGSGTLAYGYT
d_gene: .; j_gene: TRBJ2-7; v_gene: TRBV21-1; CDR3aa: ASSKGLFRRLPPYEQY
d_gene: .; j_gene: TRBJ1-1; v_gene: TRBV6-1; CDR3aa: ASSERDTMNTEAF
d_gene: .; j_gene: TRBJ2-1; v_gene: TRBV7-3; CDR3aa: ASSSDRRGYNEQF
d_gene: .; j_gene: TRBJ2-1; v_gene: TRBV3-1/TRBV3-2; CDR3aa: ASSAGSGGYNEQF
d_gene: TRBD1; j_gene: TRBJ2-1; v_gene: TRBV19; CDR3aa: ASSSGQGGGGEQF
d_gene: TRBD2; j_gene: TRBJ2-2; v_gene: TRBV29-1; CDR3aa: SGVVAGGGGELF
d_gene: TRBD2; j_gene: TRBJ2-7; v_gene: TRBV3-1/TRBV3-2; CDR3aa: ASSQRAGVHEQY
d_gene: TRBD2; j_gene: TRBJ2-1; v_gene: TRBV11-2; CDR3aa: ASSLAPIAGATLDEQF
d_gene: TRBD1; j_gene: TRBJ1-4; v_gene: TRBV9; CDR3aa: ASSVAGTGNEKLF
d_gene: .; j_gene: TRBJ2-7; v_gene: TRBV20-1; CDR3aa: RATGRYEQY
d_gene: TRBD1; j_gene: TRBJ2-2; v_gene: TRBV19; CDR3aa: ASSTQDRATGELF
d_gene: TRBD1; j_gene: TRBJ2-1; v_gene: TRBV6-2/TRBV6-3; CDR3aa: ASSYPGTGFYNEQF
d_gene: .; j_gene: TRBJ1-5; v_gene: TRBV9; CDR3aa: AALGRANQPQH
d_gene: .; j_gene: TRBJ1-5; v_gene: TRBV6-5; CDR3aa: ASSPSGGNQPQH
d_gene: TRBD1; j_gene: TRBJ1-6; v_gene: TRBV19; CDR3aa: ASKPGQGENSPLH
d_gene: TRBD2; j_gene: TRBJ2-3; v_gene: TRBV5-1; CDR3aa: ASSLADGGAADTQY
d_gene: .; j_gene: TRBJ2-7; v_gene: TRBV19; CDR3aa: ASSSGPRTRYEQY
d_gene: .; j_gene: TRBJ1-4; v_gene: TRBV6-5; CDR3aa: ASEDRSEKLF
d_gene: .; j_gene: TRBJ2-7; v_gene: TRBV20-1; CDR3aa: SASYASMAVQQY
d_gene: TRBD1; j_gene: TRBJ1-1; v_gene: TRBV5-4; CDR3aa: ASSSGQGMNTEAF
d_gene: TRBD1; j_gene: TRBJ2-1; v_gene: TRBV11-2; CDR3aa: ASSLGRGREQF
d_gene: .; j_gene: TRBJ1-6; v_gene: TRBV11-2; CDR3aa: ASSSDGPLH
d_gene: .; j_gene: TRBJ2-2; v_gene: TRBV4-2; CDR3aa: ASSQEPSANTGELF
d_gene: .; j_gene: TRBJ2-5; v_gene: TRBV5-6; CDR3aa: ASSVGGNQETQY
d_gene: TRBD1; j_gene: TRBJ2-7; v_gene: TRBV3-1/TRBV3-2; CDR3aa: ASSLQGAGQY
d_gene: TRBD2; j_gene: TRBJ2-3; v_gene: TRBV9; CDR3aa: ASSVSGGTSTDTQY
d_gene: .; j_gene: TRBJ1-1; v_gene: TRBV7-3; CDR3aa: ASSLGANTEAF
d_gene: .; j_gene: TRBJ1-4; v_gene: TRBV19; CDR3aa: ASSISGRFGKNEKLF
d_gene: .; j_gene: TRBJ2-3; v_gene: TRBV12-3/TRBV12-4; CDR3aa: ASSLERSRAQY
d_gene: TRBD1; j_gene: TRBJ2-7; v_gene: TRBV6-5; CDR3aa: ASSYSGTGEEQY
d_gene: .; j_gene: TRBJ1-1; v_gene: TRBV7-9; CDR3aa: ASSPSGDTEAF
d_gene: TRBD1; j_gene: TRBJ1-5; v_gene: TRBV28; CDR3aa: ASSLSGTGARAQH
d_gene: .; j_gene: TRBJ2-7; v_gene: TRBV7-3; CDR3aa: ASSSYDRPGHEQY
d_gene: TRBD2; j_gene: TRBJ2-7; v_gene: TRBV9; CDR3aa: ASSEGGVEQY
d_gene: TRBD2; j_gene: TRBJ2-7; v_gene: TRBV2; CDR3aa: ASIPTSRLSEQY
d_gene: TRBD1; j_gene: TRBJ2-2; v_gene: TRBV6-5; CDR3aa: ASRVQGTGELF
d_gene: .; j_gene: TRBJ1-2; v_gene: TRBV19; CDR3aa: ASSFPPGGLVANYGYT